This section outlines one T cell receptor beta chain sequence together with its context. This specimen comes from a study of cytomegalovirus exposure and HLA in healthy donors. With 5 bases removed from V and 2 bases from J, the gap between germline ends came to 14 bases. The germline V gene has CDR1 SGHRS and CDR2 YFSETQ. The CDR3 sequence is 14 residues long. Both 60 Vbeta primers and 13 Jbeta primers went into the PCR. The data were produced by immunoSEQ multiplex PCR, yet TCRdb's version contains in-frame clones alone and is incomplete. This sample has about 120,000 clones, with roughly 79% found just once.

The sequenced sample consisted of PBMCs. This receptor was identified in a woman aged 35 to 49 in good health and CMV-seronegative. V and J are TRBV5-1 and TRBJ2-7; tentative D call: TRBD2 (7 bases). DNA of the CDR3: TGCGCCAGCAGGGGAGGGGGGCCTGCCTACGAGCAGTACTTC. This encodes CASRGGGPAYEQYF.